Each of the 29 T cell receptor beta chains below was sequenced from the same sample in a study of cytomegalovirus exposure and HLA in healthy donors. 13 Jbeta primers and 60 Vbeta primers were used for the PCR. Libraries were prepared by immunoSEQ multiplex PCR; TCRdb keeps only in-frame clonotypes and omits some of them. In the table there are nearly 110,000 clones, over 75% of which are singletons. Sample: PBMCs. The receptor source for this set is a man aged 55 to 69 in good health and CMV-seronegative.

The chain couples TRBV7-7 to TRBJ2-1, with D possibly being TRBD2 (6 bases). The V gene's germline CDR1 is SSHAT and CDR2 FNYEAQ (reference sequence). The CDR3 contains 13 residues. Trimming took 0 bases from V and 6 from J, leaving 6 bases between them. CDR3 loop: CASSLAGGNEQFF. The CDR3 coding sequence is TGTGCCAGCAGCTTAGCCGGGGGCAATGAGCAGTTCTTC.

This chain links TRBV18 with TRBJ2-1, with TRBD1 matching over 9 bases. This CDR3 region has 16 residues. Germline loops: CDR1 KGHSH, CDR2 LQKENI. Germline trimming cut 4 bases from V and 5 bases from J; bases unmatched to any gene: 9. CDR3 protein: CASSQLTGGVNNEQFF. The CDR3 DNA is TGTGCCAGCTCACAACTAACAGGGGGCGTCAACAATGAGCAGTTCTTC.

In this sample, this clone turned up a few times. V and J are TRBV6-1 and TRBJ2-7, with 7 bases matching TRBD2. The J segment lost 1 base and the V segment lost 6 bases, leaving 3 bases of the junction unmatched. The CDR3 is 13 amino acids. Germline values: CDR1 MNHNS, CDR2 SASEGT. The CDR3 nucleotides are TGTGCCAGCAGGACCGGGGGGTCCTACGAGCAGTACGTC. It is translated as CASRTGGSYEQYV.

This chain connects TRBV28 to TRBJ1-3, with 7 bases that match TRBD1. This CDR3 is 15 amino acids long. V shed 5 bases and J 5 bases; nucleotides not matched to a gene: 9. CDR1 and CDR2 (germline): MDHEN, SYDVKM. The CDR3 bases are TGTGCCAGCAGTCCTCTGTGGGGACAGCGAAACACCATATATTTT. This translates into CASSPLWGQRNTIYF.

This chain connects TRBV4-3 to TRBJ2-5, with 12 bases aligning to TRBD1. CDR3 length: 17 residues. Germline V CDR1 and CDR2: LGHNA, YSLEER. The junction had 9 bases not matched to a gene; V was cut back by 3 bases and J by 4 bases. The CDR3 nucleotides are TGCGCCAGCAGCCAGACTACGGGACAGGGGGCGGGAGAGACCCAGTACTTC. Its protein product is CASSQTTGQGAGETQYF.

The rearrangement uses TRBV7-2 and TRBJ1-5, with a possible D match to TRBD1 (5 bases). The CDR3 is made up of 15 amino acids. Germline V CDR1 and CDR2: SGHTA, FQGNSA. The V and J ends lost 4 bases and 1 base respectively, with 11 bases between them. This chain's CDR3 is CASSSGAGSNQPQHF. As DNA, the CDR3 is TGTGCCAGCAGCTCCGGGGCGGGGAGCAATCAGCCCCAGCATTTT.

The chain recombines TRBV6-1 with TRBJ2-1; 8 positions match TRBD2. CDR1 is MNHNS, CDR2 SASEGT, per germline. This CDR3 region has 15 residues. V lost 7 bases and J lost 4; bases outside the gene matches: 9. The CDR3 bases are TGTGCCAGCAACGGGGGGGCGAAGATATACAATGAGCAGTTCTTC. It codes for CASNGGAKIYNEQFF.

CDR3 sequence reads: CASRPGGRGNTIYF. CDR3 in DNA: TGTGCCAGCAGGCCAGGGGGCCGGGGAAACACCATATATTTT. The chain joins TRBV28 to TRBJ1-3; 8 bases agree with TRBD1. The V segment lost 6 bases and the J segment 4 bases; nucleotides outside the gene matches: 5. Germline V gene data show CDR1 as MDHEN and CDR2 as SYDVKM. The CDR3 is made up of 14 amino acids.

The chain has TRBV19 and TRBJ1-2; 7 nucleotides agree with TRBD1. V shed 5 bases and J 4 bases; nucleotides not matched to a gene: 10. Germline-derived CDR1 and CDR2 are LNHDA and SQIVND (reference sequence). The CDR3 totals 15 residues. Written as DNA, the CDR3 is TGTGCCAGTAGTCCCCCTGGGACAGCATTCTATGGCTACACCTTC. This encodes CASSPPGTAFYGYTF.

The V call is TRBV7-8, the J call TRBJ1-1; weak D call: TRBD1 (5 bases). The CDR3 consists of 15 residues. V was clipped by 5 bases and J by 3 bases, with 16 bases between them. CDR1 is SGHVS, CDR2 FQNEAQ, per germline. As DNA, the CDR3 is TGTGCCAGCAGCCCTGGGGGGGTCTGGGACACTGAAGCTTTCTTT. Translated: CASSPGGVWDTEAFF. Full variable domain (remainder filled in from reference TRBV7-8 and TRBJ1-1): GAGVSQSPRYKVAKRGQDVALRCDPISGHVSLFWYQQALGQGPEFLTYFQNEAQLDKSGLPSDRFFAERPEGSVSTLKIQRTQQEDSAVYLCASSPGGVWDTEAFFGQGTRLTVV.

The chain combines TRBV9 with TRBJ2-3; D might be TRBD1 (6 bases). The germline V gene encodes CDR1 SGDLS and CDR2 YYNGEE. Trimming pared 4 bases from V and 5 bases from J, leaving 14 bases between. This CDR3 has 14 residues. As DNA, the CDR3 is TGTGCCAGCAGCCCTGCCACAGGGAAAGATACGCAGTATTTT. Translated, it gives CASSPATGKDTQYF.

The chain carries TRBV5-1 and TRBJ2-7; D is undetermined. This CDR3 is built from 15 residues. V lost 0 bases and J 0 bases, leaving 10 bases between the germline ends. Germline CDR1 and CDR2: SGHRS and YFSETQ. CDR3 DNA: TGCGCCAGCAGCTTGGACAGCCTGAGCTCCTACGAGCAGTACTTC. It codes for CASSLDSLSSYEQYF.

The chain recombines TRBV25-1 with TRBJ2-2, with TRBD2 as a possible D gene (6 bases). Looked up from germline, CDR1 is MGHDK and CDR2 is SYGVNS. This CDR3 comprises 15 residues. Trimming removed 4 bases at V and 5 bases at J, with 14 bases between. The CDR3: CASSGFGGDTGELFF. Here the CDR3 DNA reads TGTGCCAGCAGTGGCTTCGGCGGGGATACCGGGGAGCTGTTTTTT. The complete variable domain, with remaining parts taken from reference TRBV25-1 and TRBJ2-2, reads EADIYQTPRYLVIGTGKKITLECSQTMGHDKMYWYQQDPGMELHLIHYSYGVNSTEKGDLSSESTVSRIRTEHFPLTLESARPSHTSQYLCASSGFGGDTGELFFGEGSRLTVL.

The chain couples TRBV11-1 to TRBJ2-4, with D perhaps matching TRBD1 (5 bases). CDR3 size: 14 residues. V lost 4 bases to trimming and J lost 4 bases, with 11 bases between them. Germline V gene data show CDR1 as SGHAT and CDR2 as FQDESV (reference sequence). The CDR3 region has the DNA TGTGCCAGCAGCTCGCAGGGCGGTAAAAACATTCAGTACTTC. Its translation: CASSSQGGKNIQYF.

This chain uses TRBV10-3 with TRBJ1-1, with 8 bases identical to TRBD1. The germline V gene encodes CDR1 ENHRY and CDR2 SYGVKD. The length of the CDR3 is 14 residues. With 5 bases clipped from V and 3 bases from J, the junction kept 5 bases outside the gene matches. This chain's CDR3 is CAISSGQGDTEAFF. As DNA, the CDR3 is TGTGCCATCAGTTCCGGACAGGGTGACACTGAAGCTTTCTTT.

The chain carries TRBV5-1 and TRBJ2-3; 8 bases map to TRBD2. Germline V lookup: CDR1 SGHRS, CDR2 YFSETQ. The V gene end was trimmed by 4 bases and the J gene end by 3 bases; junction bases not matched to a gene: 10. The CDR3 extends over 16 amino acids. CDR3 DNA sequence: TGCGCCAGCAGCGTCCCCGGGGGGGGTAAAACAGATACGCAGTATTTT. Translated, it gives CASSVPGGGKTDTQYF.

The rearrangement joins TRBV7-2 to TRBJ2-5, with 8 bases identical to TRBD2. This CDR3 comprises 15 residues. V lost 3 bases, J lost 3 bases, and 6 bases stayed unmatched. Looked up from germline, CDR1 is SGHTA and CDR2 is FQGNSA. The DNA for the CDR3 is TGTGCCAGCAGCTTTCAGCGGGGGACGGAAGAGACCCAGTACTTC. It encodes CASSFQRGTEETQYF.

This rearrangement joins TRBV5-8 to TRBJ1-3, with D hard to call. The CDR3 is made up of 15 amino acids. Trimming took 1 base from V and 0 from J, leaving 8 bases between them. The germline gives CDR1 SGHTS, CDR2 YDEGEE. The CDR3 sequence: CASSLSKSSGNTIYF. CDR3 nucleotides: TGTGCCAGCAGCTTGTCTAAGAGCTCTGGAAACACCATATATTTT.

The rearrangement uses TRBV19 and TRBJ1-5; 7 bases map to TRBD1. The junction had 11 bases not matched to a gene; V was cut back by 6 bases and J by 3 bases. The CDR3 is 16 residues long. Germline V gene sequence: CDR1 LNHDA, CDR2 SQIVND (reference sequence). CDR3 nucleotides: TGTGCCAGTAGCCTGACAGGGACCCCGTCCAATCAGCCCCAGCATTTT. Its translation: CASSLTGTPSNQPQHF.

This chain connects TRBV29-1 to TRBJ2-5; 10 bases align to TRBD2. Losses at the gene ends were 2 bases for V and 2 bases for J; bases not matched to a gene: 2. Germline loops: CDR1 SQVTM, CDR2 ANQGSEA. The CDR3 loop spans 14 amino acids. The CDR3 loop reads CSVEPSGGQETQYF. CDR3 DNA: TGCAGCGTTGAACCTAGCGGGGGTCAAGAGACCCAGTACTTC.

In the case of this clone: At one end the junction does not follow the germline gene, possibly because of a read error. V is TRBV27 and J is TRBJ1-2, with 8 bases fitting TRBD1. The germline V gene has CDR1 MNHEY and CDR2 SMNVEV (reference sequence). This CDR3 is built from 14 residues. The CDR3 DNA is TGTGCCAGCAGGGAACAGGGGGGGAACTATGGCTACACATTC. Its translation: CASREQGGNYGYTF.

This rearrangement joins TRBV4-1 to TRBJ1-1; maybe TRBD1 (5 bases). Germline V gene data show CDR1 as MGHRA and CDR2 as YSYEKL. Trimming cost V 8 bases and J 1 base, with 14 bases left between them. The CDR3 consists of 14 residues. As DNA, the CDR3 is TGCGCCAGCGCCAACTGGCAGGGGAACACTGAAGCTTTCTTT. Translation gives CASANWQGNTEAFF.

This rearrangement joins TRBV29-1 to TRBJ1-2; 7 nucleotides agree with TRBD1. The germline gives CDR1 SQVTM, CDR2 ANQGSEA. Losses at the gene ends were 1 base for V and 2 bases for J; bases not matched to a gene: 4. The CDR3 has 14 residues. The CDR3 DNA reads TGCAGCGTTGAAGGGGCAGGGGGGAACTATGGCTACACCTTC. This gives the protein CSVEGAGGNYGYTF.

V is TRBV19 and J is TRBJ2-3; weak D call: TRBD1 (5 bases). The V and J ends lost 10 bases and 4 bases respectively, with 18 bases between them. Germline values: CDR1 LNHDA, CDR2 SQIVND (reference sequence). The length of the CDR3 is 14 residues. CDR3 DNA: TGTGCCACCGGATCGGGCCGACAGTCAGATACGCAGTATTTT. Protein product: CATGSGRQSDTQYF. The variable domain in full, with the rest retrieved from reference TRBV19 and TRBJ2-3, is DGGITQSPKYLFRKEGQNVTLSCEQNLNHDAMYWYRQDPGQGLRLIYYSQIVNDFQKGDIAEGYSVSREKKESFPLTVTSAQKNPTAFYLCATGSGRQSDTQYFGPGTRLTVL.

The chain recombines TRBV6-6 with TRBJ1-3; no clear D. CDR1 and CDR2 from the germline V gene are MNHNY and SVGAGI (reference sequence). This CDR3 comprises 16 residues. Trimming left V 3 bases short and J 2 bases short, with 14 bases between. CDR3 DNA sequence: TGTGCCAGCAGTTATCTAACGGGTCTCGCTGGAAACACCATATATTTT. Translating it yields CASSYLTGLAGNTIYF.

The V call is TRBV5-6, the J call TRBJ2-5, with TRBD2 matching over 7 bases. The CDR3 extends over 13 amino acids. Germline V CDR1 and CDR2: SGHDT, YYEEEE. V was pared by 1 base and J by 5 bases, with 2 bases of the junction left unmatched. CDR3 nucleotides: TGTGCCAGCAGCTTGAGGGAGGGGGAGACCCAGTACTTC. As protein: CASSLREGETQYF.

The chain employs TRBV4-2 and TRBJ2-5; weak D call: TRBD1 (5 bases). There are 14 residues in the CDR3. Germline values: CDR1 LGHNA, CDR2 YNFKEQ. V was pared by 1 base and J by 3 bases, with 9 bases between. The CDR3 DNA is TGTGCCAGCAGCCAAGGGATCAGGGAAGAGACCCAGTACTTC. Its translation: CASSQGIREETQYF.

Comment on this clone: Additional DNA sequences in this sample encode the identical CDR3. The chain recombines TRBV27 with TRBJ2-5; no firm D call. This CDR3 is built from 13 residues. The germline V gene has CDR1 MNHEY and CDR2 SMNVEV (reference sequence). The V and J ends lost 2 bases and 5 bases respectively, with 9 bases between them. The CDR3 coding sequence is TGTGCCAGCAGTTTAAGAGGTCGGGAGACCCAGTACTTC. Residues: CASSLRGRETQYF.

The chain joins TRBV5-1 to TRBJ2-7; 8 nucleotides agree with TRBD1. J lost 5 bases, V lost 3 bases, and 4 bases had no gene match. Germline CDR1 SGHRS, CDR2 YFSETQ. The CDR3 consists of 13 residues. CDR3 protein: CASSYSTGDEQYF. CDR3 nucleotides: TGCGCCAGCAGCTATTCGACAGGGGACGAGCAGTACTTC.